This T cell receptor (beta chain) was retrieved from a study of T cell responses to AZD1222 COVID-19 vaccine. Overall study results and limits: White British donors predominated, females outnumbered males, and clonal diversity was possibly underestimated.

Remarks on this clone: The antigen remains undetermined.

CDR3 length: 12 residues. Trimming pared 2 bases from V and 5 bases from J, leaving 7 bases between. Germline V gene data show CDR1 as LGHNA and CDR2 as YSLEER. Assay: immunoSEQ multiplex PCR; the TCRdb copy retains only in-frame clones and omits some. The sample has approximately 74,000 clones, roughly 85% seen once. The J gene is TRBJ2-7, the V gene TRBV4-3; tentative D call: TRBD1 (5 bases). The TCR sequence derives from an adult in good health. This material consisted of peripheral blood, taken on day 0 of AZD1222 vaccination. The CDR3 here is CASSQRGDEQYF. DNA for the CDR3: TGCGCCAGCAGCCAAAGGGGCGACGAGCAGTACTTC.